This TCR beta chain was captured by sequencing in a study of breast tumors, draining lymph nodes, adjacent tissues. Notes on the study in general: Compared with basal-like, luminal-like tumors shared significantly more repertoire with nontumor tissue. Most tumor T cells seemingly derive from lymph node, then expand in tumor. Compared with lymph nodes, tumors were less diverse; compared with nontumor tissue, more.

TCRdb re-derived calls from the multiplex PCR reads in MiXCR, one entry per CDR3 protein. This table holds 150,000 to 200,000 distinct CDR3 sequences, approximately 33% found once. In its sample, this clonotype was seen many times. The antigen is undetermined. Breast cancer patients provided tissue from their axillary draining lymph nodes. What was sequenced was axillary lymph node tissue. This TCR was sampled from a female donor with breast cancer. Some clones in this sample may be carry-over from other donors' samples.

CDR3 amino acids: CASSDWTGFQPQHF. The CDR3 coding sequence is TGTGCCAGCAGTGACTGGACAGGGTTTCAGCCCCAGCATTTT. The rearrangement uses TRBV6-1 and TRBJ1-5; 8 nucleotides agree with TRBD1. V shed 3 bases and J 6 bases; nucleotides not matched to a gene: 4. CDR1 is MNHNS and CDR2 is SASEGT in the germline V gene. There are 14 residues in the CDR3.